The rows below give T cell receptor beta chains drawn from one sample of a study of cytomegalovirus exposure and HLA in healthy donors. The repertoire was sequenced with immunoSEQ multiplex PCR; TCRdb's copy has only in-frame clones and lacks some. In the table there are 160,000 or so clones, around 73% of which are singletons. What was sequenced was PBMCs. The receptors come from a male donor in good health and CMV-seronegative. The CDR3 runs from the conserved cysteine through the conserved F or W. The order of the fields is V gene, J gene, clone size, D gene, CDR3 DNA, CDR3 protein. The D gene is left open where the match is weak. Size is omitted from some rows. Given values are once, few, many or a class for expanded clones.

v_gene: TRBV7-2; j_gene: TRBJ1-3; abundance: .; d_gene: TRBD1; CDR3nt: TGTGCCAGCAGGCGGGACAGCTCTGGAAACACCATATATTTT; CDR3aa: CASRRDSSGNTIYF
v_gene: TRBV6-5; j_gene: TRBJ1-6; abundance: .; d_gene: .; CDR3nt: TGTGCCAGCAGTCCGCGAGAGTATTCACCCCTCCACTTT; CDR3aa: CASSPREYSPLHF
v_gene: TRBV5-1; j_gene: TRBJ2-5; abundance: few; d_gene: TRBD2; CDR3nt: TGCGCCAGCGCGGGGGGGATCGAGACCCAGTACTTC; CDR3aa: CASAGGIETQYF
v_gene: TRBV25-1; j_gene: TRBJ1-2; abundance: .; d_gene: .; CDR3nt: TGTGCCAGCAGTGAACGGCAGGGGAACTATGGCTACACCTTC; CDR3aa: CASSERQGNYGYTF
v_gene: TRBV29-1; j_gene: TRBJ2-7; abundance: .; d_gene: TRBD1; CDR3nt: TGCAGCGTGGGGACAGGGTCCAATAGGGACGAGCAGTACTTC; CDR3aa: CSVGTGSNRDEQYF
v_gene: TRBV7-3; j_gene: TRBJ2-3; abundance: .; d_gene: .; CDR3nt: TGTGCCAGCAGCTTAGACGGGGGGCTCGGGGGAGATACGCAGTATTTT; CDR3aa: CASSLDGGLGGDTQYF
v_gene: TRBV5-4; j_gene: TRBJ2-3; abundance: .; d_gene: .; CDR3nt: TGTGCCAGCAGCTGGCTTCAGGGAACGCAGTATTTT; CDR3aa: CASSWLQGTQYF
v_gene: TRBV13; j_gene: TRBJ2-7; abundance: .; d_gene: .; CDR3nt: TGTGCCAGCAGAAAAGCAGGGGCGGGCGAGCAGTACTTC; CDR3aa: CASRKAGAGEQYF
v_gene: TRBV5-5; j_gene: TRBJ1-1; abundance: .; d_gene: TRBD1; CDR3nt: TGTGCCAGCAGCCGACAGGGTGGGAACACTGAAGCTTTCTTT; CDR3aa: CASSRQGGNTEAFF
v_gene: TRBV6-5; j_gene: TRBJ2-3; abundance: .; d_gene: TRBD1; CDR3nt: TGTGCCAGCAGGACAGGGGGTGCCGGCGCCGATACGCAGTATTTT; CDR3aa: CASRTGGAGADTQYF
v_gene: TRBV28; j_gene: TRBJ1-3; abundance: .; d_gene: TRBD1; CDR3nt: TGTGCCAGCAGTTTACCGGGACAGGGGGCATTCGGCTCTGGAAACACCATATATTTT; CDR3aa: CASSLPGQGAFGSGNTIYF
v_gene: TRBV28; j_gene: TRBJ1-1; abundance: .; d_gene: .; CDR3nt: TGTGCCAGCAGTTTGTCCTCCCCGTTCACTGAAGCTTTCTTT; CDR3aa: CASSLSSPFTEAFF
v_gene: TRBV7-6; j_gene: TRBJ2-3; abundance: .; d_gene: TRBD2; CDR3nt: TGTGCCAGCAGCTTAAGGACTAGCGGGGTAGATACGCAGTATTTT; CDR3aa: CASSLRTSGVDTQYF
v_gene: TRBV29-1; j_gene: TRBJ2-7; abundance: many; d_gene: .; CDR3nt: TGCAGCGTTGTAAGGGGAAATACCTACGAGCAGTACTTC; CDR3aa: CSVVRGNTYEQYF
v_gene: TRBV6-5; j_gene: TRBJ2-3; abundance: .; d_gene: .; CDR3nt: TGTGCCAGCAGTTACGGCAGGGGATACACAGATACGCAGTATTTT; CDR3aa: CASSYGRGYTDTQYF
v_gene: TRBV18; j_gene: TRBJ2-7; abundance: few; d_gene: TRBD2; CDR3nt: TGTGCCAGCTCACCCGGAAGCGGGAGGGTTTACGAGCAGTACTTC; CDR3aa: CASSPGSGRVYEQYF
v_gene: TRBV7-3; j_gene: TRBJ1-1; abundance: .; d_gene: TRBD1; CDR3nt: TGTGCCAGCAGCTTAGAGGGGGCGAACACTGAAGCTTTCTTT; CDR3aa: CASSLEGANTEAFF
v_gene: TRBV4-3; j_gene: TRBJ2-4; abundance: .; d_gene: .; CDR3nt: TGCGCCAGCAGCCACCCGGACAGTAAAAACATTCAGTACTTC; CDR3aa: CASSHPDSKNIQYF
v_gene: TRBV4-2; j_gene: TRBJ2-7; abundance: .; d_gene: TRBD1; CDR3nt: TGTGCCAGCAGCCAAGAGGCAGGGGGAACCTACGAGCAGTACTTC; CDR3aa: CASSQEAGGTYEQYF
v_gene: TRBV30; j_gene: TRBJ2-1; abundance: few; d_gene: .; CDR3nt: TGTGCCTGGAGTGCTGGGGCAATGAGCCAGTTCTTC; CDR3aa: CAWSAGAMSQFF
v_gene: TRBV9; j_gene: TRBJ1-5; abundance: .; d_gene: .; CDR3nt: TGTGCCAGCAGCGAGGGAGCAGGCAATCAGCCCCAGCATTTT; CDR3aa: CASSEGAGNQPQHF
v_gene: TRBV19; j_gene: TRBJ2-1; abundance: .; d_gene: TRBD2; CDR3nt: TGTGCCAGTAGTATAGGCGGGAGTAGTATGGTTGAGCAGTTCTTC; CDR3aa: CASSIGGSSMVEQFF
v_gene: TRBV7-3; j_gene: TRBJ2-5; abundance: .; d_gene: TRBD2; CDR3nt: TGTGCCAGCAGCTTAAACGGGACTAGCGGGAGGCAAGAGACCCAGTACTTC; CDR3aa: CASSLNGTSGRQETQYF
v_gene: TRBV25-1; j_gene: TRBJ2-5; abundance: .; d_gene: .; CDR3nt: TGTGCCAGCAGTGAATTAGCGTCCGGGCAAGAGACCCAGTACTTC; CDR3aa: CASSELASGQETQYF
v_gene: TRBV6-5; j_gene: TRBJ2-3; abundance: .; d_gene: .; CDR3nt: TGTGCCAGCAGTTACGAGAGGTTCGGTTATACGCAGTATTTT; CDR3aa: CASSYERFGYTQYF
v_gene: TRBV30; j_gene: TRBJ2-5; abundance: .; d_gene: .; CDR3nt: TGTGCCTGGAGTGTTTTTGGAGGGGAGACCCAGTACTTC; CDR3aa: CAWSVFGGETQYF
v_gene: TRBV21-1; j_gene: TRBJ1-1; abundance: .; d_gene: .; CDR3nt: TGTGCCAGCAGCAAACAGAACACTGAAGCTTTCTTT; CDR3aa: CASSKQNTEAFF
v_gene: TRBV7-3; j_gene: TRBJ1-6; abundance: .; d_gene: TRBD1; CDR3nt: TGTGCCAGCAGTCCAGGGGGTTTTGATTCACCCCTCCACTTT; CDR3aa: CASSPGGFDSPLHF
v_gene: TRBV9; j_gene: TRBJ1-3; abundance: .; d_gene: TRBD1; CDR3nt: TGTGCCAGCAGCGCGGATCCCAGGGGGTCTGGAAACACCATATATTTT; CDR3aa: CASSADPRGSGNTIYF